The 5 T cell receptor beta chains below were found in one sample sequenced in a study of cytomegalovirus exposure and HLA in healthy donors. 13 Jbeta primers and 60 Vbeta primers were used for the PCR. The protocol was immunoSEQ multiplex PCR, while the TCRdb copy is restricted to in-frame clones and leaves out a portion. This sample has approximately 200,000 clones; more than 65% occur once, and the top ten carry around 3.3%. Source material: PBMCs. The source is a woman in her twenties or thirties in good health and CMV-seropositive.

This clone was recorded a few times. The CDR3 reads CASSYATGGDYIYEQYF. The DNA for the CDR3 is TGCGCCAGCAGCTACGCGACAGGGGGCGATTATATCTACGAGCAGTACTTC. The chain carries TRBV5-1 and TRBJ2-7, with TRBD1 matching 10 bases. With 3 bases clipped from V and 3 bases from J, the junction kept 12 bases outside the gene matches. CDR3 length: 17 residues. CDR1 SGHRS and CDR2 YFSETQ come from the germline V gene. The full variable domain, rest sourced from reference TRBV5-1 and TRBJ2-7, is KAGVTQTPRYLIKTRGQQVTLSCSPISGHRSVSWYQQTPGQGLQFLFEYFSETQRNKGNFPGRFSGRQFSNSRSEMNVSTLELGDSALYLCASSYATGGDYIYEQYFGPGTRLTVT.

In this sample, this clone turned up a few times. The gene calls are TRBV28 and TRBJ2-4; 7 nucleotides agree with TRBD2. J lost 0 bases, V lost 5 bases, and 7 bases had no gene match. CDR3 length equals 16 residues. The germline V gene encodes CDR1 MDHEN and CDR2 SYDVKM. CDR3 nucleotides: TGTGCCAGCAGTCCCCTAGGGAGGGCAGCCAAAAACATTCAGTACTTC. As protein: CASSPLGRAAKNIQYF.

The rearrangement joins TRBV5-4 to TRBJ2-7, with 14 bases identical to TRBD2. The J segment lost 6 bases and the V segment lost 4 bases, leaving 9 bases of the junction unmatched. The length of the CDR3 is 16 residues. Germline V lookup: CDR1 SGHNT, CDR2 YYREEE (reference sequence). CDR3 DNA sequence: TGTGCCAGCAGCCCGGGACTAGCGGGAGCTGGGAGCGAGCAGTACTTC. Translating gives CASSPGLAGAGSEQYF.

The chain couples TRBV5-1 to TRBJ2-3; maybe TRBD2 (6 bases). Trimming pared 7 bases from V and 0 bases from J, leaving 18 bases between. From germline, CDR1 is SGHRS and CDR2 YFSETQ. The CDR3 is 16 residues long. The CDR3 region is CASRSSVGTSTDTQYF. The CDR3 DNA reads TGCGCCAGCCGAAGTAGCGTGGGGACTAGCACAGATACGCAGTATTTT.

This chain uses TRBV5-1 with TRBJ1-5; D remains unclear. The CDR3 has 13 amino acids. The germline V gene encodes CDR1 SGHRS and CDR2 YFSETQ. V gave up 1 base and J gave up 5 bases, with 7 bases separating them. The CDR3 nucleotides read TGCGCCAGCAGCTTGCGGGGAGATCAGCCCCAGCATTTT. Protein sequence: CASSLRGDQPQHF.